The source of this T cell receptor beta chain is a study of prognosis after radiotherapy for stage I lung cancer. Study at large: Ages of the roughly 12 men and more than 5 women ranged about 53 to 90 years, median about 70.

From genomic DNA, TCR beta CDR3 was amplified by two-round multiplex PCR. The authors ran first-round PCR with primers specific to each TRBV and TRBJ gene. TCRdb recomputed calls from the multiplex PCR reads with MiXCR, one row per CDR3 protein. The sample shows under 75,000 distinct CDR3 sequences, 26% of them seen only once. Study results and caveats: Nobody established whether the expanded TCR clones were specific to the tumor.

Germline-derived CDR1 and CDR2 are DFQATT and SNEGSKA (reference sequence). The CDR3 covers 13 residues. Trimming took 1 base from V and 3 from J, leaving 10 bases between them. With respect to this clonotype: Its antigen is not known.

The chain uses TRBV20-1 and TRBJ2-7; D ambiguous. The TCR originated in a donor over 45 with non-small cell lung cancer. Material: PBMCs, obtained before or after stereotactic body radiation therapy (not recorded which). The CDR3 nucleotides read TGCAGTGCTAGAGGGGATGGGATCTACGAGCAGTACTTC. Amino acid sequence: CSARGDGIYEQYF.